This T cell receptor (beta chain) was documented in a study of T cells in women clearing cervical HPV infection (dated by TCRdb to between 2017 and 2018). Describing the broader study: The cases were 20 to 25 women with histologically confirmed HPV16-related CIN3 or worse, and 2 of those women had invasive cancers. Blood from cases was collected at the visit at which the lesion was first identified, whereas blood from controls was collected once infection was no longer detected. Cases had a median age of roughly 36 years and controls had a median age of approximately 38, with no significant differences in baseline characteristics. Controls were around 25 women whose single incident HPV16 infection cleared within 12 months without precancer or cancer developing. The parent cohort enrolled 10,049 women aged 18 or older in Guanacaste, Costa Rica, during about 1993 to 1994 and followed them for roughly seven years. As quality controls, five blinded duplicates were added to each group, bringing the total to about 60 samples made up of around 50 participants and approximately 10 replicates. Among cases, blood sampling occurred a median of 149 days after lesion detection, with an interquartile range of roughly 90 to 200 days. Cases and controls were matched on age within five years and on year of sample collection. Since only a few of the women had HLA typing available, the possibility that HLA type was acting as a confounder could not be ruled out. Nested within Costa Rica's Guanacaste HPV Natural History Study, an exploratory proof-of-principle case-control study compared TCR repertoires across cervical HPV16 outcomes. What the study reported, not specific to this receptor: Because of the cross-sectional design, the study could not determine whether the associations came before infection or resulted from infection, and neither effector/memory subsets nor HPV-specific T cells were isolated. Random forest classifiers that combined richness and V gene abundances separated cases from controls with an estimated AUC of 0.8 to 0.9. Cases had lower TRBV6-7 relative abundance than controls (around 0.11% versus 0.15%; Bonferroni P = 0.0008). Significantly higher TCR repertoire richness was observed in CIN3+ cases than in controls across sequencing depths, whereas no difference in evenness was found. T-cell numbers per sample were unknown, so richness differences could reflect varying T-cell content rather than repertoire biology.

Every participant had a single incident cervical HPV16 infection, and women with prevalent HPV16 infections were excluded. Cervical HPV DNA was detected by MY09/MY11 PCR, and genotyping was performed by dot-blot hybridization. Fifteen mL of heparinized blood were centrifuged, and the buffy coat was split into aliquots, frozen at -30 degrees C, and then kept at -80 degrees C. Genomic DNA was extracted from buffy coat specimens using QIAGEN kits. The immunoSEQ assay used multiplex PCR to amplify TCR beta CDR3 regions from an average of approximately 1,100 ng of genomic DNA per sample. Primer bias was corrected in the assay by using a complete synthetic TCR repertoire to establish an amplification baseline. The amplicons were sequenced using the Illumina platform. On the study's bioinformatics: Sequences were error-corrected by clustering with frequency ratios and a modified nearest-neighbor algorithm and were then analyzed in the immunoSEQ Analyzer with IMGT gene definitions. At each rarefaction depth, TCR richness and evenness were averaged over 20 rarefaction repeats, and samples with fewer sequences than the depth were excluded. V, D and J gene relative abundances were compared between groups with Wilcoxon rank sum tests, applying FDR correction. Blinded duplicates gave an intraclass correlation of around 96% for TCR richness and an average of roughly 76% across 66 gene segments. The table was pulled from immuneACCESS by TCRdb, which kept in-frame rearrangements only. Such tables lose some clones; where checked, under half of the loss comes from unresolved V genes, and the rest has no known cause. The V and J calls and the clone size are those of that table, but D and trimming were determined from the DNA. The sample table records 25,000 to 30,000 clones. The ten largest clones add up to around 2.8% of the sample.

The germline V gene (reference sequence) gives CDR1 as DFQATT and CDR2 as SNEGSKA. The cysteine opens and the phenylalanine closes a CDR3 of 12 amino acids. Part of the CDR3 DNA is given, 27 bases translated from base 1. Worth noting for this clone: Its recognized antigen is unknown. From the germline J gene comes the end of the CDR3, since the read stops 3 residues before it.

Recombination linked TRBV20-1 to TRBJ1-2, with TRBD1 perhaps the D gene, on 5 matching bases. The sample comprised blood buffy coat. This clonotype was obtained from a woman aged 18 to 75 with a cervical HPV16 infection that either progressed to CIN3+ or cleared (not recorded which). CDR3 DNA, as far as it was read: TGCAGTGCTAAGCGGGGCAGTGAGGGC. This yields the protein CSAKRGSEG. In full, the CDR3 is CSAKRGSEGYTF.